The 3 T cell receptor beta chains given below trace back to one sample, sequenced in a study of cytomegalovirus exposure and HLA in healthy donors. Amplification used 60 Vbeta primers and 13 Jbeta primers. The protocol was immunoSEQ multiplex PCR, while the TCRdb copy is restricted to in-frame clones and leaves out a portion. Found here are some 180,000 clones, 87% of them singletons; the top ten hold around 0.99%. The sample taken for sequencing was PBMCs. All receptors come from a boy aged 2-15 years in good health and CMV-seronegative.

This chain joins TRBV21-1 and TRBJ2-2; TRBD1 is the table's D call, not checked against the DNA. TRBV21-1 corresponds to a pseudogene. The CDR3 is 16 amino acids. This chain's CDR3 is CASSKPWDMNTGELFF. CDR3 DNA: TGTGCCAGCAGCAAACCGTGGGACATGAACACCGGGGAGCTGTTTTTT.

This chain joins TRBV30 and TRBJ2-2, with D possibly TRBD1 on 6 matching bases. Trimming removed 4 bases from V and 2 bases from J, with 14 bases in between. Germline assignment: CDR1 GTSNPN and CDR2 SVGIG (reference sequence). The CDR3 extends over 15 amino acids. This chain's CDR3 is CAWTTGTHNTGELFF. In DNA, the CDR3 is TGTGCCTGGACGACCGGGACACACAACACCGGGGAGCTGTTTTTT.

The chain recombines TRBV5-1 with TRBJ2-7; 9 positions match TRBD1. The CDR3 sequence is 14 residues long. Germline loops: CDR1 SGHRS, CDR2 YFSETQ. Trimming removed 2 bases from V and 2 bases from J; junction bases left unmatched: 2. CDR3 DNA sequence: TGCGCCAGCAGCTTTCGACAGGGGGCCTACGAGCAGTACTTC. Its protein product is CASSFRQGAYEQYF. The entire variable domain, with the rest obtained from reference TRBV5-1 and TRBJ2-7, is as follows: KAGVTQTPRYLIKTRGQQVTLSCSPISGHRSVSWYQQTPGQGLQFLFEYFSETQRNKGNFPGRFSGRQFSNSRSEMNVSTLELGDSALYLCASSFRQGAYEQYFGPGTRLTVT.